These 21 T cell receptor beta chains came from one sample sequenced in a study of T cells in Graves' hyperthyroidism and ophthalmopathy. The investigators amplified TCR beta CDR3 regions from RNA transcripts. The TCR CDR3 was amplified in a first-round RT-PCR using the HTBI primer set. TCRdb reprocessed the multiplex PCR reads with MiXCR, giving one entry per CDR3 protein. The sample has a few hundred thousand distinct CDR3 sequences, 15% to 19% seen once. Sequenced: blood. Receptors were obtained from a woman aged 18-29 years with Graves' hyperthyroidism.

This clonotype came up many times. The V and J genes are TRBV6-1 and TRBJ2-3, with D maybe TRBD2 (6 bases). V was cut by 11 bases and J by 4 bases, with 7 bases left in between. CDR3 length: 10 amino acids. Germline assignment: CDR1 MNHNS and CDR2 SASEGT. This chain's CDR3 is CAGGADTQYF. CDR3 in DNA: TGTGCCGGCGGGGCAGATACGCAGTATTTT.

The chain couples TRBV19 to TRBJ1-2; D is ambiguous. This CDR3 has 14 residues. V was pared by 3 bases and J by 6 bases, with 14 bases between. Germline loops: CDR1 LNHDA, CDR2 SQIVND (reference sequence). The CDR3 DNA reads as TGTGCCAGTAGTATGTCAGGCGCTTTGCATGGCTACACCTTC. Amino acids: CASSMSGALHGYTF.

This clonotype has ten or more counts. J is TRBJ1-5 and V is TRBV6-1, with unresolved D. The CDR3 has 16 amino acids. The germline V gene encodes CDR1 MNHNS and CDR2 SASEGT. Trimming cost V 5 bases and J 2 bases, with 16 bases left between them. CDR3 amino acids: CASSYDSDLGNQPQHF. The CDR3, as DNA: TGTGCCAGCAGTTATGACTCGGACCTGGGCAATCAGCCCCAGCATTTT.

This clonotype has ten or more counts. The J gene is TRBJ2-2, the V gene TRBV4-1; 7 bases are a match to TRBD1. Germline values: CDR1 MGHRA, CDR2 YSYEKL. V dropped 0 bases and J dropped 5; count of bases not matched to a gene: 6. This CDR3 has 16 amino acids. The CDR3 reads CASSQDTDRLTGELFF. The CDR3 DNA reads as TGCGCCAGCAGCCAAGACACGGACAGGCTGACCGGGGAGCTGTTTTTT.

Only a few counts were recorded for this clonotype. This sequence joins TRBV7-9 and TRBJ2-3, with D unresolved. CDR1 is SEHNR, CDR2 FQNEAQ, per germline (reference sequence). The V end was cut by 9 bases, the J end by 2 bases, with 12 bases between. The CDR3 is 13 amino acids. The chain's CDR3 is CASRVPNTDTQYF. The CDR3 DNA is TGTGCCAGTAGAGTCCCCAACACAGATACGCAGTATTTT.

At least ten counts were recorded for this clonotype. The chain links TRBV27 to TRBJ2-7; 7 positions agree with TRBD2. CDR3 size: 15 residues. Germline assignment: CDR1 MNHEY and CDR2 SMNVEV (reference sequence). V lost 3 bases and J lost 3; bases outside the gene matches: 8. The chain's CDR3 is CASSFERASGYEQYF. The CDR3 nucleotides read TGTGCCAGCAGTTTCGAAAGGGCTAGCGGCTACGAGCAGTACTTC.

CDR3 in DNA: TGTGCCAGCAGCGTAGCTGGGTTTAGAAACACCGGGGAGCTGTTTTTT. It translates to CASSVAGFRNTGELFF. The rearrangement joins TRBV9 to TRBJ2-2; D remains ambiguous. This CDR3 spans 16 amino acids. Trimming stripped 0 bases from V and 2 bases from J, with 11 bases between. Germline V gene data show CDR1 as SGDLS and CDR2 as YYNGEE. Supplemented by reference TRBV9 and TRBJ2-2, the full variable domain reads DSGVTQTPKHLITATGQRVTLRCSPRSGDLSVYWYQQSLDQGLQFLIQYYNGEERAKGNILERFSAQQFPDLHSELNLSSLELGDSALYFCASSVAGFRNTGELFFGEGSRLTVL.

This clonotype was recorded at least ten times. The genes are TRBV12-3 or TRBV12-4 and TRBJ2-3, with D possibly being TRBD1 (6 bases). V lost 3 bases, J lost 3 bases, and 16 bases lay in between. The length of the CDR3 is 16 residues. This chain's CDR3 is CASSFGHGQLTDTQYF. CDR3 coding DNA: TGTGCCAGCAGTTTTGGACATGGACAGTTAACAGATACGCAGTATTTT.

This clonotype has a handful of counts. V and J are TRBV20-1 and TRBJ2-7; no firm D call. In germline, CDR1 is DFQATT, CDR2 SNEGSKA (reference sequence). The ends were cut back, 6 bases at V and 1 base at J, with 13 bases in the middle. This CDR3 contains 13 residues. CDR3 amino acids: CSASMGMSYEQYF. CDR3 DNA: TGCAGTGCCTCAATGGGGATGTCCTACGAGCAGTACTTC.

About this clonotype: With a much larger clone just one base away, this may be a read error. The V call is TRBV27, the J call TRBJ2-7, with 12 nucleotides matching TRBD2. With 6 bases clipped from V and 2 bases from J, the junction kept 8 bases outside the gene matches. The CDR3 runs 16 residues. Per germline, CDR1 MNHEY and CDR2 SMNVEV (reference sequence). CDR3 DNA sequence: TGTGCCAGCAGAGCTAGCGGGGGGGTTAAGGCCTACGAGCAGTACTTC. Translated: CASRASGGVKAYEQYF.

This chain connects TRBV5-1 to TRBJ1-5; the match to TRBD1 covers 8 bases. From germline, CDR1 is SGHRS and CDR2 YFSETQ. The CDR3 has 15 amino acids. V dropped 4 bases and J dropped 5; count of bases not matched to a gene: 8. The CDR3 sequence: CASSPDRVAHQPQHF. As DNA, the CDR3 is TGCGCCAGCAGCCCGGACAGGGTGGCTCATCAGCCCCAGCATTTT. The full variable domain, in which reference TRBV5-1 and TRBJ1-5 provide the parts outside the CDR3, is KAGVTQTPRYLIKTRGQQVTLSCSPISGHRSVSWYQQTPGQGLQFLFEYFSETQRNKGNFPGRFSGRQFSNSRSEMNVSTLELGDSALYLCASSPDRVAHQPQHFGDGTRLSIL.

This clonotype was counted many times. The V gene is TRBV3-1, the J gene TRBJ2-2; 10 bases match TRBD2. This CDR3 region has 14 residues. The J segment lost 7 bases and the V segment lost 4 bases, leaving 3 bases of the junction unmatched. Germline values: CDR1 LGHDT, CDR2 YNNKEL (reference sequence). CDR3: CASSRLAGDGELFF. CDR3 nucleotide sequence: TGTGCCAGCAGCCGTCTAGCGGGAGACGGGGAGCTGTTTTTT. The whole variable domain, remainder taken from reference TRBV3-1 and TRBJ2-2, is DTAVSQTPKYLVTQMGNDKSIKCEQNLGHDTMYWYKQDSKKFLKIMFSYNNKELIINETVPNRFSPKSPDKAHLNLHINSLELGDSAVYFCASSRLAGDGELFFGEGSRLTVL.

CDR3 in DNA: TGCAGTGCTCAAAGGACGTCAGCCATAAGCTCCTACAATGAGCAGTTCTTC. Protein sequence: CSAQRTSAISSYNEQFF. J is TRBJ2-1 and V is TRBV20-1; D is ambiguous. Germline CDR1 reads DFQATT; CDR2 reads SNEGSKA (reference sequence). The CDR3 consists of 17 residues. V was pared by 5 bases and J by 0 bases, with 20 bases between.

This clonotype was observed a handful of times. This may arise from a read error, as a much more abundant clone is one base away. CDR3 region: CAGRLDRDDGYTF. CDR3 DNA sequence: TGTGCCGGCAGACTTGACAGGGATGATGGCTACACCTTC. J is TRBJ1-2 and V is TRBV12-3 or TRBV12-4, with 7 bases lining up with TRBD1. The CDR3 is made up of 13 amino acids.

This clonotype appeared many times. The chain employs TRBV4-1 and TRBJ2-5; D is possibly TRBD1 (6 bases). The CDR3 is 13 residues long. Trimming removed 4 bases from V and 9 bases from J, with 15 bases in between. CDR1 and CDR2 from the germline V gene are MGHRA and YSYEKL. This CDR3 reads CASSPDRAMAQYF. The DNA for the CDR3 is TGCGCCAGCAGCCCGGACAGAGCAATGGCCCAGTACTTC.

There are a few counts of this clonotype. The gene calls are TRBV3-1 and TRBJ2-7; weak D call: TRBD2 (6 bases). Germline lookup yields CDR1 LGHDT and CDR2 YNNKEL (reference sequence). The CDR3 is 14 residues long. Trimming removed 1 base from V and 7 bases from J, with 14 bases in between. CDR3 nucleotides: TGTGCCAGCAGCCAAGTCGGCGGGACGGGGGAGCAGTACTTC. Protein product: CASSQVGGTGEQYF.

In its sample, this clonotype was seen many times. This rearrangement joins TRBV9 to TRBJ2-1; 8 nucleotides line up with TRBD2. Germline CDR1 reads SGDLS; CDR2 reads YYNGEE. The CDR3 runs to 16 residues. The V segment lost 7 bases and the J segment 8 bases; nucleotides outside the gene matches: 17. As DNA, the CDR3 is TGTGCCAGCGGTGAACAAGCGGGAGTAGGAAGCGATGAGCAGTTCTTC. Translation: CASGEQAGVGSDEQFF.

This clonotype was counted a few times. The chain links TRBV6-2 or TRBV6-3 to TRBJ2-3; the match to TRBD1 covers 7 bases. Germline V gene lookup returns CDR1 MNHEY and CDR2 SVGEGT. CDR3 length equals 16 residues. V lost 0 bases and J lost 2; bases outside the gene matches: 5. Here the CDR3 reads CASSYSDRSFTDTQYF. CDR3 sequence (DNA): TGTGCCAGCAGTTACTCGGACAGGTCCTTCACAGATACGCAGTATTTT.

The chain uses TRBV11-2 and TRBJ2-5; 14 bases map to TRBD2. This CDR3 spans 16 amino acids. V shed 4 bases, J shed 4 bases, and the junction held 5 bases outside the gene matches. The V gene's germline CDR1 is SGHAT and CDR2 FQNNGV. DNA for the CDR3: TGTGCCAGCAGCTCCCGACTAGCGGGGGGGGCAGAGACCCAGTACTTC. Its translation is CASSSRLAGGAETQYF.

This clonotype has only a few counts. A much larger clonotype is one base distant, so this may be a read error. The rearrangement uses TRBV11-2 and TRBJ2-7; D might be TRBD1 (6 bases). The CDR3 consists of 14 residues. Germline lookup yields CDR1 SGHAT and CDR2 FQNNGV. CDR3 in DNA: TGTGTCAGCAGCTTAGGTGCAGGGGAGTACGAGCAGTACTTC. Its translation: CVSSLGAGEYEQYF.

This clonotype was seen ten or more times. The chain recombines TRBV3-1 with TRBJ2-1, with D uncertain. The CDR3 is 12 residues long. V was shortened by 2 bases and J by 5 bases, with 4 bases between the two germline ends. Germline CDR1 reads LGHDT; CDR2 reads YNNKEL (reference sequence). The CDR3 here is CASSQRNNEQFF. The CDR3 bases are TGTGCCAGCAGCCAACGTAACAATGAGCAGTTCTTC.